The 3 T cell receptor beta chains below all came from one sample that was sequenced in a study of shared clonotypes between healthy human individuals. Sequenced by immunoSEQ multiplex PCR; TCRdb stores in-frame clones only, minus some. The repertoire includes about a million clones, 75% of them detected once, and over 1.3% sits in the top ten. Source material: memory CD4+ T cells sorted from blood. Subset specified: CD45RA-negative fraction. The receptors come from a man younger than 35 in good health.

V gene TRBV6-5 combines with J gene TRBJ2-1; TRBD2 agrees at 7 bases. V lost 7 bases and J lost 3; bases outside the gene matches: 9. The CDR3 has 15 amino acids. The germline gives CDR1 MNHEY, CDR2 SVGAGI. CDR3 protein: CASTTTGGLYNEQFF. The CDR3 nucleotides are TGTGCCAGCACCACAACGGGGGGACTCTACAATGAGCAGTTCTTC.

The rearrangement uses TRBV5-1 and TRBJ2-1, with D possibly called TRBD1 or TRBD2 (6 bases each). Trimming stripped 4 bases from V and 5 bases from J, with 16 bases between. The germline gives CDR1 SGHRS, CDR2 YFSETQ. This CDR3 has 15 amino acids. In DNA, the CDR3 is TGCGCCAGCAGCCGACCGACGGGGGCCAACAATGAGCAGTTCTTC. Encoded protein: CASSRPTGANNEQFF.

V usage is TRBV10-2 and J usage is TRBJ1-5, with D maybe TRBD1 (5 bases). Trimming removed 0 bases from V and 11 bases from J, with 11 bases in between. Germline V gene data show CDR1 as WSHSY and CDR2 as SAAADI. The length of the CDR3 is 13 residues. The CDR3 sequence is CASSESAAGAQHF. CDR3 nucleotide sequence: TGCGCCAGCAGTGAGTCCGCTGCGGGGGCCCAGCATTTT.